This TCR beta chain emerged from a study of T cells in Graves' hyperthyroidism and ophthalmopathy. Template material for amplifying TCR beta CDR3 regions consisted of RNA transcripts. An initial round of RT-PCR targeting the TCR CDR3 relied on the HTBI primer set. TCRdb called the multiplex PCR reads again in MiXCR, with one record for every CDR3 protein. This sample has fewer than 400,000 distinct CDR3 sequences; about 14% occur once, and the top ten carry around 28%. This CDR3 contains 14 residues. CDR1 is SGHAT, CDR2 FQNNGV, per germline. Trimming removed 2 bases from V and 5 bases from J; junction bases left unmatched: 4. This clonotype was detected ten times or more. The source of the PBMCs was about 10 ml of fresh peripheral blood.

The specimen was blood. The sequence came from a man aged 45-65 years with Graves' ophthalmopathy. The genes are TRBV11-2 and TRBJ2-7, with 9 nucleotides matching TRBD2. This chain's CDR3 is CASSLIAGVNEQYF. CDR3 nucleotides: TGTGCCAGCAGCTTAATAGCGGGAGTCAACGAGCAGTACTTC.